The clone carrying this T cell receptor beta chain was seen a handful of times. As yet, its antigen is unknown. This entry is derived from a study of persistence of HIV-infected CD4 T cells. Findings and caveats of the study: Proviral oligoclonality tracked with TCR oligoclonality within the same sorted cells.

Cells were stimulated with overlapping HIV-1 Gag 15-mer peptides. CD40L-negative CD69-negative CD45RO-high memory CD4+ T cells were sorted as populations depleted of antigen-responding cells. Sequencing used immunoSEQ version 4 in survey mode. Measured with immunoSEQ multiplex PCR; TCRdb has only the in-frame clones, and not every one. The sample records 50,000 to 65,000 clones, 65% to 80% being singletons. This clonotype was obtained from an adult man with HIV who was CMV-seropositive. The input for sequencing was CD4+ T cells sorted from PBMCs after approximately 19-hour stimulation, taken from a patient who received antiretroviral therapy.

This CDR3 is CASSLGQGGEKLFF. The DNA of the CDR3 is TGCGCCAGCAGCTTGGGACAGGGAGGCGAAAAACTGTTTTTT. The rearrangement uses TRBV5-1 and TRBJ1-4; 7 nucleotides line up with TRBD1. V lost 0 bases, J lost 8 bases, and 4 bases stayed unmatched. The germline V gene encodes CDR1 SGHRS and CDR2 YFSETQ. The CDR3 runs 14 residues. Full variable domain (missing parts from reference TRBV5-1 and TRBJ1-4): KAGVTQTPRYLIKTRGQQVTLSCSPISGHRSVSWYQQTPGQGLQFLFEYFSETQRNKGNFPGRFSGRQFSNSRSEMNVSTLELGDSALYLCASSLGQGGEKLFFGSGTQLSVL.